The 15 T cell receptor beta chains below come from one sample, sequenced in a study of CD8+CD57+ T cells in acquired aplastic anemia. Patients picked for sequencing had shown CD8+CD57+ cell expansion detected by flow cytometry. Profiling that covered TCR beta VDJ and CDR3 relied on genomic DNA as its template. TCRdb reanalysed the reads using MiXCR and keeps one entry per CDR3 protein. The sample comprises around 500,000 distinct CDR3 sequences, 25% to 40% of which are singletons, and nearly 0.85% rests with the top ten. Input material: sorted CD4+, CD8+, or CD8+CD57+ T cells (not recorded which) from PBMCs. These receptors were obtained from a human donor with aplastic anemia.

The rearrangement uses TRBV2 and TRBJ2-5, with 12 bases that match TRBD2. With V trimmed by 3 bases and J by 2 bases, 4 bases remained unmatched. Germline lookup yields CDR1 SNHLY and CDR2 FYNNEI. This CDR3 is 16 amino acids long. The CDR3 here is CASSEGTSGLQETQYF. Here the CDR3 DNA reads TGTGCCAGCAGTGAGGGGACTAGCGGGTTACAAGAGACCCAGTACTTC.

DNA for the CDR3: TGTGCCAGCACCCTCGACCGGGGCACCGGGGAGCTGTTTTTT. Encoded protein: CASTLDRGTGELFF. The chain uses TRBV12-3 or TRBV12-4 and TRBJ2-2; D is perhaps TRBD2 (5 bases). Trimming pared 7 bases from V and 4 bases from J, leaving 13 bases between. This CDR3 is built from 14 residues.

The gene calls are TRBV18 and TRBJ2-7; D is uncertain. CDR3 length equals 12 residues. Germline V gives CDR1 KGHSH, CDR2 LQKENI. Trimming removed 2 bases at V and 6 bases at J, with 8 bases between. CDR3 DNA: TGTGCCAGCTCACCAGTACCGGTCGAGCAGTACTTC. This encodes CASSPVPVEQYF.

CDR3 region: CSARGIGNEKLFF. The CDR3 DNA follows: TGCAGTGCTAGGGGGATTGGGAATGAAAAACTGTTTTTT. This chain connects TRBV20-1 to TRBJ1-4, with unresolved D. CDR1 is DFQATT, CDR2 SNEGSKA, per germline (reference sequence). This CDR3 region has 13 residues. Trimming stripped 3 bases from V and 5 bases from J, with 10 bases between.

There are many counts of this clonotype. The chain has TRBV24-1 and TRBJ1-5; 8 nucleotides align to TRBD1. Losses at the gene ends were 4 bases for V and 1 base for J; bases not matched to a gene: 5. The CDR3 consists of 16 residues. Germline V gene sequence: CDR1 KGHDR, CDR2 SFDVKD. The CDR3 DNA reads TGTGCCACCAGTGAACCGGGACAGGCAAGCAATCAGCCCCAGCATTTT. Translation gives CATSEPGQASNQPQHF.

This clonotype has a handful of counts. This chain joins TRBV20-1 and TRBJ2-1; no clear D. Per germline, CDR1 DFQATT and CDR2 SNEGSKA (reference sequence). The V end was cut by 3 bases, the J end by 5 bases, with 8 bases between. The CDR3 totals 12 residues. This CDR3 reads CSASPLNNEQFF. Written as DNA, the CDR3 is TGCAGTGCTAGTCCACTCAACAATGAGCAGTTCTTC.

This clonotype was recorded at least ten times. The chain couples TRBV19 to TRBJ2-5, with TRBD1 matching 7 bases. The CDR3 length is 15 residues. Germline V lookup: CDR1 LNHDA, CDR2 SQIVND (reference sequence). V lost 3 bases to trimming and J lost 4 bases; unmatched junction nucleotides: 8. CDR3 coding DNA: TGTGCCAGTAGTATCATCGTGGCAGGGGGAGAGACCCAGTACTTC. This translates into CASSIIVAGGETQYF.

This clonotype was seen many times. A junction end diverges from the germline sequence, so it may reflect a read error. Here the CDR3 DNA reads TGTGCTAGCAGCAAGGACAGGGGAAACACCATATATTTT. Translating it yields CASSKDRGNTIYF. V and J are TRBV7-7 and TRBJ1-3; 7 bases align to TRBD1. This CDR3 is 13 amino acids long. Germline V gene data show CDR1 as SSHAT and CDR2 as FNYEAQ (reference sequence).

The chain combines TRBV6-2 or TRBV6-3 with TRBJ1-2; D call uncertain. Germline V gene data show CDR1 as MNHEY and CDR2 as SVGEGT. CDR3 length: 16 residues. Deletions cut 2 bases from V and 4 bases from J, with 17 bases between. This CDR3 reads CASSYNVRERSYGYTF. The CDR3, as DNA: TGTGCCAGCAGTTACAACGTCCGGGAAAGAAGCTATGGCTACACCTTC.

The chain employs TRBV6-5 and TRBJ1-1; no firm D call. The CDR3 has 15 residues. CDR1 is MNHEY and CDR2 is SVGAGI in the germline V gene. V gave up 0 bases and J gave up 3 bases, with 11 bases separating them. Here the CDR3 reads CASSYSNSVDTEAFF. CDR3 nucleotide sequence: TGTGCCAGCAGTTACTCGAACAGCGTGGACACTGAAGCTTTCTTT.

At least ten counts were recorded for this clonotype. The chain carries TRBV20-1 and TRBJ1-1; D not certain. Per germline, CDR1 DFQATT and CDR2 SNEGSKA (reference sequence). Trimming shortened V by 3 bases and J by 5 bases, and 10 bases separated the two germline ends. The CDR3 runs 12 residues. The CDR3 bases are TGCAGTGCTAGTTTCCACAAGACTGAAGCTTTCTTT. Protein sequence: CSASFHKTEAFF.

This clonotype has just a few counts. The chain couples TRBV28 to TRBJ1-4; a weak D match, TRBD1 (5 bases). Germline V gives CDR1 MDHEN, CDR2 SYDVKM. V gave up 7 bases and J gave up 10 bases, with 10 bases separating them. This CDR3 region has 11 residues. This chain's CDR3 is CASKERGKLFF. For the CDR3, the DNA is TGTGCCAGCAAAGAAAGGGGAAAACTGTTTTTT.

The chain couples TRBV10-3 to TRBJ1-5, with 10 bases identical to TRBD1. Germline V gene lookup returns CDR1 ENHRY and CDR2 SYGVKD. The CDR3 spans 16 residues. Losses at the gene ends were 9 bases for V and 0 bases for J; bases not matched to a gene: 8. CDR3 bases: TGTGCCATAGGGACAGGGGAAATTTATAGCAATCAGCCCCAGCATTTT. Translation: CAIGTGEIYSNQPQHF.

This clonotype was recorded at least ten times. The chain carries TRBV4-1 and TRBJ2-7, with D possibly matching TRBD1 (6 bases). The length of the CDR3 is 13 residues. Trimming took 5 bases from V and 5 from J, leaving 13 bases between them. The germline gives CDR1 MGHRA, CDR2 YSYEKL. The CDR3, as DNA: TGCGCCAGCAGCAAAACAGGGTCCCACGAGCAGTACTTC. It codes for CASSKTGSHEQYF.

This clonotype was picked up one time. This rearrangement joins TRBV6-5 to TRBJ2-7; the match to TRBD1 covers 7 bases. Germline CDR1 reads MNHEY; CDR2 reads SVGAGI. The CDR3 loop spans 14 amino acids. V dropped 4 bases and J dropped 1; count of bases not matched to a gene: 4. CDR3 sequence: CASSSGTASYEQYF. CDR3 nucleotides: TGTGCCAGCAGTTCTGGGACAGCATCCTACGAGCAGTACTTC.